A single sample is the source of the 6 T cell receptor beta chains below, sequenced in a study of cytomegalovirus exposure and HLA in healthy donors. The PCR ran on 60 Vbeta and 13 Jbeta primers. Sequencing was performed with immunoSEQ multiplex PCR; in TCRdb, only in-frame clones are kept and a portion is missing. Here the sample spans about 120,000 clones, roughly 80% being singletons. The sequenced sample was PBMCs. The receptors stem from a female donor in good health and CMV-seropositive.

This sequence joins TRBV7-6 and TRBJ2-1, with TRBD2 matching over 7 bases. CDR3 length: 14 amino acids. Looked up from germline, CDR1 is SGHVS and CDR2 is FNYEAQ. V trimming: 4 bases; J trimming: 9 bases; junction bases outside the gene matches: 9. CDR3 in DNA: TGTGCCAGCAGCTATCTGGGCGGGGGTAGTGAGCAGTTCTTC. Amino acids: CASSYLGGGSEQFF.

This clone was picked up one time. The chain links TRBV30 to TRBJ1-6; 7 bases are a match to TRBD1. CDR3 length: 18 residues. Germline V CDR1 and CDR2: GTSNPN, SVGIG (reference sequence). The V segment lost 3 bases and the J segment 0 bases; nucleotides outside the gene matches: 11. The CDR3 sequence is CAWRDRLIGSSYNSPLHF. In DNA, the CDR3 is TGTGCCTGGAGGGACAGGTTAATCGGAAGCTCCTATAATTCACCCCTCCACTTT. The variable domain in full, completed from reference TRBV30 and TRBJ1-6, reads SQTIHQWPATLVQPVGSPLSLECTVEGTSNPNLYWYRQAAGRGLQLLFYSVGIGQISSEVPQNLSASRPQDRQFILSSKKLLLSDSGFYLCAWRDRLIGSSYNSPLHFGNGTRLTVT.

The chain combines TRBV2 with TRBJ2-1; D possibly corresponds to TRBD2 (5 bases). The CDR3 spans 14 residues. The V and J ends lost 10 bases and 0 bases respectively, with 13 bases between them. Germline V gives CDR1 SNHLY, CDR2 FYNNEI. CDR3 region: CAIQKRSSYNEQFF. CDR3 DNA sequence: TGTGCCATCCAAAAGCGGAGCTCCTACAATGAGCAGTTCTTC. Based on the CDR3 plus reference TRBV2 and TRBJ2-1, the full variable domain is EPEVTQTPSHQVTQMGQEVILRCVPISNHLYFYWYRQILGQKVEFLVSFYNNEISEKSEIFDDQFSVERPDGSNFTLKIRSTKLEDSAMYFCAIQKRSSYNEQFFGPGTRLTVL.

V is TRBV5-1 and J is TRBJ2-7; the D gene is possibly TRBD2 (6 bases). V shed 3 bases and J shed 4 bases, with 17 bases lying between them. Germline CDR1 and CDR2: SGHRS and YFSETQ. The CDR3 has 15 residues. CDR3 protein: CASSSGLIGGYEQYF. CDR3 coding DNA: TGCGCCAGCAGCTCGGGACTTATTGGGGGTTACGAGCAGTACTTC.

This clone was seen only once. V and J are TRBV2 and TRBJ2-2; TRBD1 agrees at 7 bases. Germline-derived CDR1 and CDR2 are SNHLY and FYNNEI. This CDR3 has 14 amino acids. Unmatched junction bases numbered 4, after V lost 5 bases and J lost 4 bases. CDR3 DNA: TGTGCCAGCAGTCGACAGGGCTTCACCGGGGAGCTGTTTTTT. Residues: CASSRQGFTGELFF. Full variable domain (outside the CDR3, taken from reference TRBV2 and TRBJ2-2): EPEVTQTPSHQVTQMGQEVILRCVPISNHLYFYWYRQILGQKVEFLVSFYNNEISEKSEIFDDQFSVERPDGSNFTLKIRSTKLEDSAMYFCASSRQGFTGELFFGEGSRLTVL.

The chain links TRBV5-4 to TRBJ1-1; TRBD1 agrees at 9 bases. CDR3 length equals 14 residues. CDR1 and CDR2 from the germline V gene are SGHNT and YYREEE (reference sequence). V was clipped by 4 bases and J by 8 bases; unmatched bases: 9. The CDR3 sequence is CASSPNRGLGEAFF. Written as DNA, the CDR3 is TGTGCCAGCAGCCCTAACAGGGGGCTTGGGGAAGCTTTCTTT.